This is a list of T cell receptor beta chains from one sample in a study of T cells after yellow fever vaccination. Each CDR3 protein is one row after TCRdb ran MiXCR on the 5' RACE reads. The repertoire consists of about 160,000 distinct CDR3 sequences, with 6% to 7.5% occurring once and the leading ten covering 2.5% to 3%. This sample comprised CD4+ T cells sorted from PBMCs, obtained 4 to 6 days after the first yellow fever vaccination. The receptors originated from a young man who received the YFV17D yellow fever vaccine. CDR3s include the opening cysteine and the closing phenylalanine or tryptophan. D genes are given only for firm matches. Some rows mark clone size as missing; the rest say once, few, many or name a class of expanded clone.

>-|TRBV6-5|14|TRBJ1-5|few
CASSYSKGVQPQHF
TGTGCCAGCAGTTACTCGAAGGGTGTGCAGCCCCAGCATTTT
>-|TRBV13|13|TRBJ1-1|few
CASTPRGYTEAFF
TGTGCCAGCACCCCTCGGGGGTACACTGAAGCTTTCTTT
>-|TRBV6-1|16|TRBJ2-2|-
CASSLIGRKRTGELFF
TGTGCCAGCAGTCTCATCGGACGGAAGCGCACCGGGGAGCTGTTTTTT
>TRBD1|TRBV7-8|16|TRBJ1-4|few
CASSSRRGTGNEKLFF
TGTGCCAGCAGCTCCCGGAGAGGGACAGGGAACGAAAAACTGTTTTTT
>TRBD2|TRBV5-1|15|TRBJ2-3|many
CASSNLAGSTDTQYF
TGCGCCAGCAGTAACTTAGCGGGGAGCACAGATACGCAGTATTTT
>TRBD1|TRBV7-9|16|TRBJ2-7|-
CASSLGPGTGYYEQYF
TGTGCCAGCAGCTTAGGTCCCGGGACAGGATACTACGAGCAGTACTTC
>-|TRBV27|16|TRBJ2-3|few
CASSPAGAYRVGTQYF
TGTGCCAGCAGTCCCGCGGGAGCGTACAGGGTCGGTACGCAGTATTTT
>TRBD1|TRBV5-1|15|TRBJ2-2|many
CASTPGGANTGELFF
TGCGCCAGCACCCCAGGGGGAGCGAACACCGGGGAGCTGTTTTTT
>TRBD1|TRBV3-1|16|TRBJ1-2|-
CASSQLRDRTNYGYTF
TGTGCCAGCAGCCAACTCCGGGACAGGACTAACTATGGCTACACCTTC
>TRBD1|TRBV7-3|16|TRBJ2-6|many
CASSLRTGSGANVLTF
TGTGCCAGCAGCTTAAGGACAGGAAGCGGGGCCAACGTCCTGACTTTC
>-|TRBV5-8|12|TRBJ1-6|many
CASTSDNSPLHF
TGTGCCAGCACCTCGGATAATTCACCCCTCCACTTT
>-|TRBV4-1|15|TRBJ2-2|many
CASSPTLRNTGELFF
TGCGCCAGCAGCCCGACTCTCAGGAACACCGGGGAGCTGTTTTTT
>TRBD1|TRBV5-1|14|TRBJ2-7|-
CASSIGTVPGEQYF
TGCGCCAGCAGCATCGGGACAGTTCCCGGCGAGCAGTACTTC
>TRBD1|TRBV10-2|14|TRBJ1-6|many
CASSPGTANSPLHF
TGCGCCAGCAGCCCCGGGACAGCTAATTCACCCCTCCACTTT
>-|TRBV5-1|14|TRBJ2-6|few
CASLQGAGANVLTF
TGCGCCAGCCTACAGGGCGCTGGGGCCAACGTCCTGACTTTC
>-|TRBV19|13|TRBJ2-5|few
CASSMGGLTPQYF
TGTGCCAGTAGTATGGGCGGGCTTACCCCCCAGTACTTC
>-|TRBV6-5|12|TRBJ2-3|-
CASSSNTDTQYF
TGTGCCAGCAGTTCAAACACAGATACGCAGTATTTT
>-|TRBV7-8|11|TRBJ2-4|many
CASSLDRRQYF
TGTGCCAGCAGCTTAGACAGAAGACAGTACTTC
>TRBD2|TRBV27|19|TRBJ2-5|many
CASSQPGTSGGLAQVTQYF
TGTGCCAGCAGTCAACCTGGGACTAGCGGGGGCCTAGCTCAAGTGACCCAGTACTTC
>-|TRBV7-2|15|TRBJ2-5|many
CASSSRVEAKETQYF
TGTGCCAGCAGCTCGCGGGTCGAAGCTAAAGAGACCCAGTACTTC
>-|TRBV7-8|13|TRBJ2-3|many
CASSLFGTDTQYF
TGTGCCAGCAGCTTATTTGGCACAGATACGCAGTATTTT
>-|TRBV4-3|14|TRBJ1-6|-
CASSQQEMGSPLHF
TGCGCCAGCAGCCAACAAGAGATGGGTTCACCCCTCCACTTT
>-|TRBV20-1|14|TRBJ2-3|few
CSASGLTITDTQYF
TGCAGTGCTAGTGGGCTCACGATAACAGATACGCAGTATTTT
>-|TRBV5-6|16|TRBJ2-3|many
CASSRGAGRAENTQYF
TGTGCCAGCAGCAGGGGGGCGGGCAGGGCGGAAAATACGCAGTATTTT
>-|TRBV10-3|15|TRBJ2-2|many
CAISETGRNTGELFF
TGTGCCATCAGTGAGACCGGGAGGAACACCGGGGAGCTGTTTTTT
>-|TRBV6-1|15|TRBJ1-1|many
CASSDHRASNTEAFF
TGTGCCAGCAGTGATCACAGGGCCTCGAACACTGAAGCTTTCTTT
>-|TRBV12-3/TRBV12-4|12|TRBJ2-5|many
CASSFVAQTQYF
TGTGCCAGCAGTTTTGTGGCCCAGACCCAGTACTTC
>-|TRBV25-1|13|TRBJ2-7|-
CASSEGGWHEQYF
TGTGCCAGCAGTGAAGGGGGCTGGCACGAGCAGTACTTC
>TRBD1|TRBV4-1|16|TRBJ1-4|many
CASSQRRGQGEEKLFF
TGCGCCAGCAGCCAACGCCGCGGACAGGGTGAAGAAAAACTGTTTTTT
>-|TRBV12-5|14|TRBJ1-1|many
CASGLETGNTEAFF
TGTGCTAGTGGTTTGGAAACAGGGAACACTGAAGCTTTCTTT
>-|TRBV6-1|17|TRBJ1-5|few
CASTPEIGQRADRPQHF
TGTGCCAGCACCCCAGAGATCGGACAGCGTGCCGATCGGCCCCAGCATTTT
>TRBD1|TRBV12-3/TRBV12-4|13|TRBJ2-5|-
CASSDRGRETQYF
TGTGCCAGCAGTGACAGGGGGCGAGAGACCCAGTACTTC
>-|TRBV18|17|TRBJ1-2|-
CASSPDTTGGNAYGYTF
TGTGCCAGCTCACCTGACACGACAGGAGGGAACGCCTATGGCTACACCTTC
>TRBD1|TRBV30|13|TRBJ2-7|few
CAWAGTANYEQYF
TGTGCCTGGGCCGGGACAGCTAACTACGAGCAGTACTTC
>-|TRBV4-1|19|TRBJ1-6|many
CASSHQTRGPRFRNSPLHF
TGCGCCAGCAGCCACCAAACGCGGGGACCAAGGTTTCGTAATTCACCCCTCCACTTT
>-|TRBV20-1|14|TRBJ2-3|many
CSARAGTSTDTQYF
TGCAGTGCTAGGGCGGGTACCAGCACAGATACGCAGTATTTT
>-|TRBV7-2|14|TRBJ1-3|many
CASSSQISGNTIYF
TGTGCCAGCAGCTCCCAAATCTCTGGAAACACCATATATTTT
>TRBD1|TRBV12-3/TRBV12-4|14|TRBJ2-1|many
CASSPGTGRNEQFF
TGTGCCAGCAGCCCCGGGACAGGTCGAAATGAGCAGTTCTTC
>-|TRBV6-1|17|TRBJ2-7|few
CASSETPGSLRSYEQYF
TGTGCCAGCAGTGAAACCCCTGGCAGCCTCCGATCCTACGAGCAGTACTTC